This T cell receptor beta chain is drawn from a study of blood T cell repertoires in COVID-19. Per germline, CDR1 KGHSH and CDR2 LQKENI. The CDR3 contains 14 residues. V lost 5 bases and J lost 3, with 10 bases in between. Sequencing used immunoSEQ multiplex PCR; TCRdb keeps in-frame clones, though not all of them. Altogether 34,000 or so clones are present, roughly nine tenths being singletons, with the ten largest covering around 2%. The clonotype was recovered from a man aged 50-60 years with active or convalescent COVID-19. The source material was peripheral blood. This rearrangement joins TRBV18 to TRBJ2-2; D perhaps matches TRBD2 (5 bases). The CDR3: CASSTLRDTGELFF. The CDR3, as DNA: TGTGCCAGCTCAACGTTGAGGGACACCGGGGAGCTGTTTTTT. The full variable domain, completed using reference TRBV18 and TRBJ2-2, is NAGVMQNPRHLVRRRGQEARLRCSPMKGHSHVYWYRQLPEEGLKFMVYLQKENIIDESGMPKERFSAEFPKEGPSILRIQQVVRGDSAAYFCASSTLRDTGELFFGEGSRLTVL.